This T cell receptor (beta chain) came from a study of T cells in Graves' hyperthyroidism and ophthalmopathy. General study results and limits: Most thyroid-expanded clonotypes above 0.001 were also found in blood.

This clonotype was detected ten times or more. Its specificity is not known. V dropped 0 bases and J dropped 1 base, with 12 bases sitting between them. Germline V gene data show CDR1 as SGHAT and CDR2 as FQNNGV. The CDR3 is made up of 16 amino acids. The CDR3 regions of TCR beta were amplified from RNA transcripts. First-round RT-PCR with HTBI primers amplified the TCR CDR3 region. TCRdb re-analysed the multiplex PCR reads in MiXCR, keeping a single row per CDR3 protein. The repertoire has approximately 400,000 distinct CDR3 sequences, over 12% of them found once; the top ten carry 25% to 30%. Every diagnosis used clinical symptoms, serum thyroxine and TRAb, thyroid ultrasound and orbital computed tomography.

The sequenced sample was blood. This TCR was sampled from a man aged 45-65 years with Graves' ophthalmopathy. The chain links TRBV11-2 to TRBJ1-1; D may be TRBD1 (5 bases). CDR3 DNA sequence: TGTGCCAGCAGCTTAGATCCAGGGCTAAGGAACACTGAAGCTTTCTTT. Residues: CASSLDPGLRNTEAFF.